This T cell receptor beta chain was found in a study of identical twins (dated by TCRdb to 2016 to 2017). Looking at the study overall: The study deep-sequenced TCR alpha and beta repertoires from monozygotic twins, unrelated adults of various ages and cord blood to test whether fetal clonotypes persist. To rule out contamination, replicate twin experiments were performed at different times with different library preparation protocols.

About this clonotype: Its antigen is unknown. Base qualities are not recorded, but no much larger clone differs from it by a single base.

From the cysteine up to the phenylalanine, the CDR3 has a length of 15 residues. The sequence is cut down to CDR3 DNA, 45 bases in frame from base 1. From a lookup of the germline V gene (reference sequence), CDR1 and CDR2 are MNHEY and SMNVEV. V and J are truncated by 2 bases and 3 bases respectively, leaving an intervening sequence of 14 bases. Library preparation used 5' RACE. The reads were generated on an Illumina HiSeq 2000. Template switching introduced a universal primer binding site; the final cDNA contained a unique molecular identifier, enabling accurate counting of TCR cDNA molecules. Specific primers in the conserved constant-segment region were used to synthesize first-strand cDNA for the TCR alpha and beta chains. To control for contamination, every cDNA library carried two barcodes: a SMART-Mk sample barcode plus Illumina barcodes. TruSeq adapter sequences along with Illumina sample barcodes were introduced in two successive PCR steps. The Illumina HiSeq platform was used with custom primers to sequence TCR alpha and beta cDNA libraries. As for how the authors treated the data: MiGEC processed the raw reads to extract unique molecular identifiers, while MiXCR was used to determine the CDR3 positions. For each individual, recombination models were inferred using an EM algorithm with the repgenHMM and IGoR tools. Shared clonotypes were analyzed with the tcR package in R, and sharing was normalized by the product of cloneset sizes. To study raw recombination free of thymic and clonal selection effects, out-of-frame nonproductive sequences were analyzed. The public reads were quality trimmed at Q25 with fastp and then assembled into clones with MiXCR by TCRdb, keeping productive beta chains. CDR3 protein sequences are deduplicated, and each keeps its most common genes and DNA. TCRdb, not the authors, supplied the V and J calls. In this sample the table shows fewer than 900,000 distinct CDR3 sequences, 21% of which occur a single time. The top ten hold around 4.5% of the sample.

Only healthy Caucasian donors were included. The twin cohort consisted of three pairs of female monozygotic twins, all aged about 18 to 29 years. The RNA used for TCR libraries was isolated from peripheral blood mononuclear cells. The paper's findings and limits, for the study overall: Abundant cord blood beta clonotypes had fewer insertions, young adult naive repertoires showed a similar but weaker trend, and memory repertoires showed no such trend. Because the same donors could not be followed over many years, conclusions were based on cross-sectional statistical analysis. Invariant T cells such as MAIT and iNKT could partly confound zero-insertion analyses, although diverse VJ usage argued against such confounding for most clonotypes. In monozygotic twins, recombination models systematically underestimated out-of-frame TCR alpha sharing, but the models matched the sharing seen between unrelated individuals. Compared with coincidental sharing between unrelated individuals, an excess of low generation-probability sequences was observed among out-of-frame TCR alpha sequences shared between twins. In beta out-of-frame sequences, excess twin sharing was weaker, because having fewer shared sequences lowered the signal-to-noise ratio.

These data were likewise used in another study, on T cells expressing NK-cell markers. Per that second paper: In sorted CD3+CD56+NKG2C+, CD3+CD56+NKG2C- and CD3+CD56-NKG2C+ T-cell subsets from 8 or 9 donors, TCR beta-chain repertoires were profiled. Of the eight sequenced donors, seven were found to be HCMV-seropositive and one was found to be HCMV-seronegative. In several experiments an anti-gammadeltaTCR antibody was added to restrict sorting to alphabetaTCR-expressing T cells. In 5 to 7 donors, the dominant CD3+CD56+NKG2C+ clonotypes were found to rank among the top 10 CD8+ clonotypes and to make up about 1.0-7.5% of CD8+ T cells. Those dominant clonotypes were again the most abundant among CD3+CD56-NKG2C+ cells in a few donors, at about 28.3-60.1%. Whether the expanded NKG2C-expressing T cell clones were specific for HCMV antigens was left unclear. The eight sequenced donors were randomly selected healthy volunteers, three men and five women. A commercial ELISA kit detecting HCMV-specific IgG in serum was used to determine HCMV serostatus. For about 6 donors, bulk peripheral blood T-cell repertoires were additionally sequenced from unsorted PBMC. MIGEC was used to demultiplex reads and group reads by UMI, and MiTCR was used to assemble and quantify clonotypes. To exclude erroneous sequences, any TCR cDNA sequence not supported by at least two reads was discarded. The tcR package was used for downstream repertoire analysis, and clonotypes were matched between fractions using CDR3 nucleotide sequence together with V segment. Antigen specificity was annotated against VDJdb with VDJmatch, allowing one amino acid substitution in CDR3.

This TCR came from a woman aged 18-30 years in good health. Material: PBMCs. This sequence uses TRBV27 and TRBJ2-7; the D segment could be TRBD2, given 5 matching bases. CDR3 reads: CASSLAGIPLYEQYF. The nucleotide sequence reads TGTGCCAGCAGTTTAGCCGGGATACCCCTCTACGAGCAGTACTTC.